The source of this TCR beta chain is a study of T cells in Graves' hyperthyroidism and ophthalmopathy. Broader study findings: Using 13 V-J features, a model discriminated ophthalmopathy from stable hyperthyroidism.

This clonotype showed up many times. The antigen remains unidentified. With V trimmed by 9 bases and J by 5 bases, 11 bases remained unmatched. The CDR3 has 14 amino acids. Germline V gives CDR1 SGHTA, CDR2 FQGNSA. Subjects aged 18 to 65 presented with newly diagnosed hyperthyroidism of less than 2 months' duration. TCR beta CDR3 sequences were amplified from RNA transcripts. The TCR CDR3 was amplified in a first-round RT-PCR using the HTBI primer set. Each CDR3 protein is one row after TCRdb ran MiXCR on the multiplex PCR reads. The sample yields some 620,000 distinct CDR3 sequences, 16% seen once. The rearrangement links TRBV7-2 to TRBJ2-5, with 8 bases matching TRBD1. Material: blood. The clonotype comes from a woman aged 25 to 39 with Graves' hyperthyroidism. The CDR3 DNA follows: TGTGCCAGTACTAAGGACAGGGCGGAGGAGACCCAGTACTTC. The encoded protein is CASTKDRAEETQYF.